Below are 20 T cell receptor beta chains sequenced from a single sample in a study of resident and recirculating memory T cells in vitiligo. The table came from immunoSEQ multiplex PCR; TCRdb's copy has only in-frame clones and leaves some out. The repertoire includes around 70,000 clones, roughly 90% of them detected once, and about 4.9% sits in the top ten. Sequencing was done on a sample of blood. These receptors were obtained from a male donor with vitiligo.

V and J are TRBV6-1 and TRBJ2-2, with 7 nucleotides matching TRBD2. This CDR3 spans 15 amino acids. The V segment lost 8 bases and the J segment 0 bases; nucleotides outside the gene matches: 6. CDR1 and CDR2 (germline): MNHNS, SASEGT. The CDR3 here is CASWGGVSNTGELFF. DNA of the CDR3: TGTGCCAGCTGGGGAGGGGTCTCGAACACCGGGGAGCTGTTTTTT.

This chain uses TRBV7-8 with TRBJ2-7, with 7 bases that match TRBD2. The germline V gene encodes CDR1 SGHVS and CDR2 FQNEAQ. Germline trimming cut 7 bases from V and 2 bases from J; bases unmatched to any gene: 5. CDR3 size: 13 residues. The CDR3 reads CASIGGKTYEQYF. The CDR3 DNA is TGTGCCAGCATCGGGGGGAAAACCTACGAGCAGTACTTC.

The chain uses TRBV13 and TRBJ1-1; D unclear. CDR1 is PRHDT and CDR2 is FYEKMQ in the germline V gene (reference sequence). V was cut by 6 bases and J by 6 bases, with 17 bases left in between. This CDR3 region has 14 residues. The CDR3 nucleotides are TGTGCCAGCAGAGCGCTAGAGGGTCCGGCTGAAGCTTTCTTT. Translated: CASRALEGPAEAFF.

The chain has TRBV4-3 and TRBJ2-5; the match to TRBD2 covers 9 bases. Trimming removed 4 bases from V and 4 bases from J; junction bases left unmatched: 7. Germline V lookup: CDR1 LGHNA, CDR2 YSLEER. The length of the CDR3 is 15 residues. The CDR3 nucleotides read TGCGCCAGCAGCCCCTCTGGCGGGGGGGGAGAGACCCAGTACTTC. It yields the protein CASSPSGGGGETQYF.

The chain is built from TRBV6-5 and TRBJ1-2, with 7 bases lining up with TRBD1. Per germline, CDR1 MNHEY and CDR2 SVGAGI. Germline trimming cut 6 bases from V and 8 bases from J; bases unmatched to any gene: 9. The CDR3 is made up of 13 amino acids. The CDR3, as DNA: TGTGCCAGCAGATCCACAGGGGTAGCGGGCTACACCTTC. It codes for CASRSTGVAGYTF.

The V and J genes are TRBV28 and TRBJ2-1, with D perhaps matching TRBD2 (6 bases). CDR1 is MDHEN and CDR2 is SYDVKM in the germline V gene. CDR3 length: 13 amino acids. V was trimmed by 4 bases and J by 4 bases, leaving 8 bases between them. The CDR3 DNA reads as TGTGCCAGCAGTTATAGCGGTTACAATGAGCAGTTCTTC. Residues: CASSYSGYNEQFF.

This clone was observed once. The rearrangement joins TRBV7-4 to TRBJ2-3; no clear D. V lost 5 bases to trimming and J lost 1 base, with 4 bases between them. CDR1 and CDR2 from the germline V gene are SGHVT and SQSDAQ. The CDR3 totals 12 residues. In DNA, the CDR3 is TGTGCCAGCAGCCCCTGCACAGATACGCAGTATTTT. Protein sequence: CASSPCTDTQYF.

The chain recombines TRBV5-1 with TRBJ1-5; 9 bases fit TRBD1. CDR3 length: 14 amino acids. The trim removed 0 bases at V and 5 bases at J, leaving 0 bases unmatched. The germline V gene encodes CDR1 SGHRS and CDR2 YFSETQ. The CDR3 protein is CASSLGQGDQPQHF. CDR3 in DNA: TGCGCCAGCAGCTTGGGACAGGGGGATCAGCCCCAGCATTTT.

V is TRBV4-1 and J is TRBJ1-4, with unresolved D. CDR1 and CDR2 from the germline V gene are MGHRA and YSYEKL. The CDR3 has 16 amino acids. Trimming took 0 bases from V and 4 from J, leaving 12 bases between them. CDR3 DNA: TGCGCCAGCAGCCAAGATGGAGGATGGGATAATGAAAAACTGTTTTTT. It yields the protein CASSQDGGWDNEKLFF.

The V gene is TRBV14, the J gene TRBJ1-1; D uncertain. The germline V and J ends were trimmed by 3 bases and 0 bases, with 23 bases remaining between them. Germline-derived CDR1 and CDR2 are SGHDN and FVKESK. CDR3 length equals 19 residues. The CDR3 region is CASSQARRGQVRMNTEAFF. CDR3 nucleotide sequence: TGTGCCAGCAGCCAGGCCAGGCGAGGGCAGGTCAGAATGAACACTGAAGCTTTCTTT.

This chain joins TRBV4-3 and TRBJ2-1; 8 nucleotides match TRBD1. This CDR3 comprises 17 residues. Germline assignment: CDR1 LGHNA and CDR2 YSLEER. Trimming at V came to 8 bases and at J to 7 bases, leaving 19 bases not matched to a gene. This CDR3 is CASLRDRRVPTRNEQFF. The CDR3 region has the DNA TGCGCCAGCCTACGGGACAGGAGGGTCCCTACTAGGAATGAGCAGTTCTTC.

The rearrangement joins TRBV6-1 to TRBJ1-1, with 8 bases aligning to TRBD1. CDR1 and CDR2 (germline): MNHNS, SASEGT. V was clipped by 6 bases and J by 0 bases; unmatched bases: 6. The CDR3 has 15 residues. The DNA for the CDR3 is TGTGCCAGCAGGACAGGGGACACAATGAACACTGAAGCTTTCTTT. This encodes CASRTGDTMNTEAFF.

This CDR3 is CASSFSLTGGDEQFF. DNA of the CDR3: TGTGCCAGCAGCTTCTCCCTAACAGGGGGCGATGAGCAGTTCTTC. V and J are TRBV7-3 and TRBJ2-1, with 9 nucleotides matching TRBD1. This CDR3 region has 15 residues. Germline assignment: CDR1 SGHTA and CDR2 FQGTGA. V lost 3 bases, J lost 8 bases, and 8 bases stayed unmatched.

The chain carries TRBV5-6 and TRBJ1-3; D might be TRBD1 (6 bases). V was trimmed by 5 bases and J by 2 bases, leaving 8 bases between them. Looked up from germline, CDR1 is SGHDT and CDR2 is YYEEEE. The CDR3 extends over 13 amino acids. As DNA, the CDR3 is TGTGCCAGCAGGAGGGGGACTGGAAACACCATATATTTT. Its translation is CASRRGTGNTIYF. Supplemented by reference TRBV5-6 and TRBJ1-3, the full variable domain reads DAGVTQSPTHLIKTRGQQVTLRCSPKSGHDTVSWYQQALGQGPQFIFQYYEEEERQRGNFPDRFSGHQFPNYSSELNVNALLLGDSALYLCASRRGTGNTIYFGEGSWLTVV.

The count of this clone is one. This chain uses TRBV7-2 with TRBJ2-1; no clear D gene. V lost 1 base and J 5 bases, leaving 6 bases between the germline ends. The V gene's germline CDR1 is SGHTA and CDR2 FQGNSA. The CDR3 has 13 residues. The CDR3 protein is CASSLDGDNEQFF. The CDR3 DNA reads as TGTGCCAGCAGCTTAGACGGAGACAATGAGCAGTTCTTC. The variable domain in full, completed from reference TRBV7-2 and TRBJ2-1, reads GAGVSQSPSNKVTEKGKDVELRCDPISGHTALYWYRQSLGQGLEFLIYFQGNSAPDKSGLPSDRFSAERTGGSVSTLTIQRTQQEDSAVYLCASSLDGDNEQFFGPGTRLTVL.

Turning to this clone: One end of the junction is discordant with germline, which a read error may explain. Other nucleotide sequences in the sample specify the same CDR3. V gene TRBV2 combines with J gene TRBJ2-7, with a tentative D call TRBD2 (6 bases). The CDR3 spans 12 residues. Looked up from germline, CDR1 is SNHLY and CDR2 is FYNNEI. In DNA, the CDR3 is TGTGCCAGCAGCGAAGCATGGGGCGGGGAGTACTTC. Amino acid sequence: CASSEAWGGEYF.

This chain joins TRBV2 and TRBJ2-1; 9 bases map to TRBD1. Germline-derived CDR1 and CDR2 are SNHLY and FYNNEI. The CDR3 is 13 residues long. V dropped 6 bases and J dropped 7; count of bases not matched to a gene: 4. The CDR3 spells CASSLGQGNEQFF. The CDR3 region has the DNA TGTGCCAGCAGCCTCGGACAGGGGAATGAGCAGTTCTTC.

This chain joins TRBV19 and TRBJ1-6; D not certain. Germline V gene sequence: CDR1 LNHDA, CDR2 SQIVND (reference sequence). V dropped 3 bases and J dropped 8 bases, with 5 bases sitting between them. The CDR3 totals 12 residues. DNA of the CDR3: TGTGCCAGTAGTATTGTAGATTCACCCCTCCACTTT. This sequence encodes CASSIVDSPLHF.

This chain connects TRBV30 to TRBJ1-1, with D unclear. The CDR3 totals 13 residues. Trimming pared 3 bases from V and 6 bases from J, leaving 14 bases between. Germline assignment: CDR1 GTSNPN and CDR2 SVGIG (reference sequence). The CDR3 DNA reads TGTGCCTGGAGGCCGGGAGTGGGCTCTGAAGCTTTCTTT. Its protein is CAWRPGVGSEAFF.

This chain joins TRBV30 and TRBJ2-2; no firm D call. Germline CDR1 is GTSNPN and CDR2 is SVGIG (reference sequence). V lost 2 bases and J 0 bases, leaving 13 bases between the germline ends. The CDR3 is 16 amino acids. CDR3 coding DNA: TGTGCCTGGAGTCCCACCTTTGCGGCGAACACCGGGGAGCTGTTTTTT. Translated, it gives CAWSPTFAANTGELFF.